The clone carrying this T cell receptor beta chain has ten or more counts. The antigen is undetermined. This sample is drawn from a study of regulatory T cells in long-lasting Graves disease. Libraries of TCR beta came from iRepertoire HTBI primers plus Arm-PCR of CDR3 regions. Source study methods: Identification yielded approximately 66 TRBV and approximately 13 TRBJ segments across samples. MiXCR, applied by TCRdb to the multiplex PCR reads, yields one record per CDR3 protein. TCRdb, rather than the study authors, made the V and J calls. The sample carries around 460,000 distinct CDR3 sequences, under 25% recorded once. Germline CDR1 is LGHNT and CDR2 is FRNRAP. The V and J ends lost 0 bases and 4 bases respectively, with 22 bases between them. This CDR3 spans 19 amino acids. The sample's time point: persistent/refractory GD, antithyroid drugs over 5 years with positive TRAb. Making the TCR library involved RNA that had been extracted from PBMCs.

Study-wide points: Persistent Graves' patients showed a TCR diversity that was lower than that of newly diagnosed ones.

This specimen was peripheral blood mononuclear cells (PBMCs), taken when the disease was refractory, from a patient treated with antithyroid drugs. This chain uses TRBV12-5 with TRBJ1-5; D unclear. The sequence was obtained from a female donor with Graves disease. In DNA form, the CDR3 reads TGTGCTAGTGGTTTGGTATCGGACTCGGACCGAGATCTAAATCAGCCCCAGCATTTT. It codes for CASGLVSDSDRDLNQPQHF.